Many counts were recorded for the clone carrying this T cell receptor (beta chain). Its cognate antigen is unknown. These data come from a study of regulatory T cells in long-lasting Graves disease. The study's findings and limits: Clonotypes that were public and shared totalled 2,500 to 3,500 in persistent patients versus over 800 in new patients. Persistent Graves' disease cases displayed lower TCR diversity than newly diagnosed ones.

Arm-PCR with iRepertoire HTBI primers amplified the CDR3 regions for these TCR beta libraries. TCRdb analysed the multiplex PCR reads with MiXCR anew, one entry per CDR3 protein. In the table there are approximately 360,000 distinct CDR3 sequences, 20% to 25% of which are singletons. Described time point: persistent/refractory GD, antithyroid drugs over 5 years with positive TRAb. Isolated PBMC RNA provided the starting material for the TCR library. The CDR3 covers 14 residues. CDR1 and CDR2 from the germline V gene are SNHLY and FYNNEI. Trimming took 5 bases from V and 2 from J, leaving 13 bases between them.

The specimen was peripheral blood mononuclear cells (PBMCs), collected when the disease was refractory, from a patient treated with antithyroid drugs. This chain joins TRBV2 and TRBJ2-7; D not resolved. The TCR was taken from a woman aged 40 to 50 with Graves disease. CDR3 loop: CASSMNTVPYEQYF. Written as DNA, the CDR3 is TGTGCCAGCAGTATGAACACGGTACCCTACGAGCAGTACTTC.